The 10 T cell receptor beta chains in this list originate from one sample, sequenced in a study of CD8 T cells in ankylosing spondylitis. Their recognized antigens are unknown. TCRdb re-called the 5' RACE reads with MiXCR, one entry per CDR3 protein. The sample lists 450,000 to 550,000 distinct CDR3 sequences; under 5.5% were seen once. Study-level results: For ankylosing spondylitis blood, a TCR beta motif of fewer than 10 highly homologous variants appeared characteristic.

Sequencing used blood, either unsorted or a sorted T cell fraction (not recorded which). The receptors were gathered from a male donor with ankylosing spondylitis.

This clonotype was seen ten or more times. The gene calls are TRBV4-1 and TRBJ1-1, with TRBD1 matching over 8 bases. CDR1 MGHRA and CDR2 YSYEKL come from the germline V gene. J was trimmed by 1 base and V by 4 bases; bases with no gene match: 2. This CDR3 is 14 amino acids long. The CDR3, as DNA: TGCGCCAGCAGCCGAACAGGGGGGAACACTGAAGCTTTCTTT. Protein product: CASSRTGGNTEAFF.

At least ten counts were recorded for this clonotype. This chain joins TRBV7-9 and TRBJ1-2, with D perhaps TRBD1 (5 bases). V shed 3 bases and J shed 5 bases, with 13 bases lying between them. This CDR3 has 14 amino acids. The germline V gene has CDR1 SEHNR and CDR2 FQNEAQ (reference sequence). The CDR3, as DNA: TGTGCCAGCAGCTTGCTGGGACGGAATTATGGCTACACCTTC. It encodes CASSLLGRNYGYTF.

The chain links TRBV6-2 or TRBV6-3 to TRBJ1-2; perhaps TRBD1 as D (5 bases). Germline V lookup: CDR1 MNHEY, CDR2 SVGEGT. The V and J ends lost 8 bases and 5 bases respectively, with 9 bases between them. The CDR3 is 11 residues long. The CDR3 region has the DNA TGTGCCAGCCTCGGACATTATGGCTACACCTTC. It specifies CASLGHYGYTF.

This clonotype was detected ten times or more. The CDR3: CASSVGPGAGAYEQYF. CDR3 DNA sequence: TGTGCCAGCAGCGTAGGTCCGGGGGCGGGAGCTTACGAGCAGTACTTC. The chain joins TRBV9 to TRBJ2-7; a weak D match, TRBD2 (7 bases). The V gene lost 0 bases and the J gene lost 4 bases, with 17 bases spanning the gap. The CDR3 extends over 16 amino acids. Germline CDR1 SGDLS, CDR2 YYNGEE. Drawing the rest from reference TRBV9 and TRBJ2-7, the complete variable domain is DSGVTQTPKHLITATGQRVTLRCSPRSGDLSVYWYQQSLDQGLQFLIQYYNGEERAKGNILERFSAQQFPDLHSELNLSSLELGDSALYFCASSVGPGAGAYEQYFGPGTRLTVT.

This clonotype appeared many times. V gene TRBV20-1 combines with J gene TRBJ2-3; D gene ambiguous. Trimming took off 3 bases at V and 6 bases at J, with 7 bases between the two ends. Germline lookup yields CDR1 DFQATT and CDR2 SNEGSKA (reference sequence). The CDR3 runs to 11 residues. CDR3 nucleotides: TGCAGTGCTAGGGTCCGGGATACGCAGTATTTT. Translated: CSARVRDTQYF.

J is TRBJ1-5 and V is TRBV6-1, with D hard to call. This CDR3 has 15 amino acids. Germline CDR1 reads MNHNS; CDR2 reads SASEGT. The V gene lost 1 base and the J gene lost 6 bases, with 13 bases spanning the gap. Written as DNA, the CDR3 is TGTGCCAGCAGTGAAGGGGCAGCCTCTGGTCAGCCCCAGCATTTT. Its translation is CASSEGAASGQPQHF.

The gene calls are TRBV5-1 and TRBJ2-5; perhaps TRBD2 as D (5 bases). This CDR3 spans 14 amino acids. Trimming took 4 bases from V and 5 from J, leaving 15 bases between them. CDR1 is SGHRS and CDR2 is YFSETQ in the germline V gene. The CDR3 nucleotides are TGCGCCAGCAGCCTCATGGGGTGGGAGGAGACCCAGTACTTC. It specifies CASSLMGWEETQYF.

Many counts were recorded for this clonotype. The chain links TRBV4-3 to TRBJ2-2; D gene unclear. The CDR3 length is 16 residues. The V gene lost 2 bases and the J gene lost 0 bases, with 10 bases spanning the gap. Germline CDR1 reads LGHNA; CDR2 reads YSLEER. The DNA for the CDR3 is TGCGCCAGCAGCCAATACCCCCGGGCGAACACCGGGGAGCTGTTTTTT. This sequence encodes CASSQYPRANTGELFF.

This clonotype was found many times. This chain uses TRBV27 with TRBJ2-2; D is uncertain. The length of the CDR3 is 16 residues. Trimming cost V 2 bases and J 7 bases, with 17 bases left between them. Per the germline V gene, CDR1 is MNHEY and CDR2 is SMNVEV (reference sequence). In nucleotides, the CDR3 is TGTGCCAGCAGTTTAACCGCTAGTCGCCTCAACGGGGAGCTGTTTTTT. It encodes CASSLTASRLNGELFF.

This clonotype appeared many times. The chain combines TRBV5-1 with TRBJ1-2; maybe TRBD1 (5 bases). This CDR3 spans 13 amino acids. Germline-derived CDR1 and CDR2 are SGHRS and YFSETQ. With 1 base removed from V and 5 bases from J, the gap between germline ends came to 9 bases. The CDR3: CASSLLRGYGYTF. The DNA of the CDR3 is TGCGCCAGCAGCTTGTTAAGGGGATATGGCTACACCTTC.